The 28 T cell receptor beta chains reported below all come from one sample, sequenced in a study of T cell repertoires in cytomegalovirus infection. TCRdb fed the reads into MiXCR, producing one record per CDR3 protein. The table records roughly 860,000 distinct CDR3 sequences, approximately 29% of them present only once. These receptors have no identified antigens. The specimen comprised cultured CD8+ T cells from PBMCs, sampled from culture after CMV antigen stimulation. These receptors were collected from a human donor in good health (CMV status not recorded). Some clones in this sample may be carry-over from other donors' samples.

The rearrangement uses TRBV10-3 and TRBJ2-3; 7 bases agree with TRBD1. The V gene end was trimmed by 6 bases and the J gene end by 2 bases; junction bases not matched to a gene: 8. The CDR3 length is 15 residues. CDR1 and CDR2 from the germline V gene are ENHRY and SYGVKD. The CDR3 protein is CAIRGTAGDTDTQYF. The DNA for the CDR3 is TGTGCCATCAGGGGGACAGCCGGCGACACAGATACGCAGTATTTT.

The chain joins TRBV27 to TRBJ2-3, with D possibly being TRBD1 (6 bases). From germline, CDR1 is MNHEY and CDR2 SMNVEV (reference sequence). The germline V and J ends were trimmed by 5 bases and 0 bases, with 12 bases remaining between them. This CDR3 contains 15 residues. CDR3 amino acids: CASSPGQLSTDTQYF. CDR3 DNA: TGTGCCAGCAGTCCTGGACAGCTGAGCACAGATACGCAGTATTTT.

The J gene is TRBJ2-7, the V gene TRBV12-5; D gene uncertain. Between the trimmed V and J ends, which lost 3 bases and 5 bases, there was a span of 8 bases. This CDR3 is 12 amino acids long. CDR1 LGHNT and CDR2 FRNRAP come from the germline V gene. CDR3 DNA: TGTGCTAGTGGTTTTAACCTACACGAGCAGTACTTC. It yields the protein CASGFNLHEQYF.

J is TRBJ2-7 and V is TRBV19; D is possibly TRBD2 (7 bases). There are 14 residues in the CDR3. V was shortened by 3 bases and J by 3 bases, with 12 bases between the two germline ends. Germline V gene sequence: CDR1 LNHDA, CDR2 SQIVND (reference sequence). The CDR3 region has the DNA TGTGCCAGTAGTATTTGGGGGGGGCTCTACGAGCAGTACTTC. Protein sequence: CASSIWGGLYEQYF.

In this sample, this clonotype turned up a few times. The CDR3 spells CASIFRNCTDTQYF. CDR3 bases: TGTGCCAGTATCTTCAGGAACTGCACAGATACGCAGTATTTT. The chain employs TRBV19 and TRBJ2-3; D ambiguous. Germline V gene lookup returns CDR1 LNHDA and CDR2 SQIVND (reference sequence). The V gene lost 7 bases and the J gene lost 1 base, with 12 bases spanning the gap. CDR3 size: 14 residues. Full variable domain (remainder filled in from reference TRBV19 and TRBJ2-3): DGGITQSPKYLFRKEGQNVTLSCEQNLNHDAMYWYRQDPGQGLRLIYYSQIVNDFQKGDIAEGYSVSREKKESFPLTVTSAQKNPTAFYLCASIFRNCTDTQYFGPGTRLTVL.

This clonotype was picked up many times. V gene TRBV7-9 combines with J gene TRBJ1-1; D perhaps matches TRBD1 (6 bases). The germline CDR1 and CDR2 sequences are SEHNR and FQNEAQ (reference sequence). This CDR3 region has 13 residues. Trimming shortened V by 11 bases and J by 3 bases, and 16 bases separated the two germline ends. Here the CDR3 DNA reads TGTGCCGGCAACAGGGTAGGGGACACTGAAGCTTTCTTT. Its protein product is CAGNRVGDTEAFF.

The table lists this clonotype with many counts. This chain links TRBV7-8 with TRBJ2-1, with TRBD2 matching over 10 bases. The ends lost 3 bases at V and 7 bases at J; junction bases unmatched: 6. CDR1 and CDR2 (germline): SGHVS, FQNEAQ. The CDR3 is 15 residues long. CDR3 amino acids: CASSLQRGGQNEQFF. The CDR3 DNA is TGTGCCAGCAGCTTGCAGCGGGGGGGTCAGAATGAGCAGTTCTTC.

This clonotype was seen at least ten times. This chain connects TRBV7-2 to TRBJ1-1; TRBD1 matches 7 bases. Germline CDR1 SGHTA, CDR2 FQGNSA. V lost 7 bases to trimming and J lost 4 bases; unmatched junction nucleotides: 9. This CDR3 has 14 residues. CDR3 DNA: TGTGCCAGCACCGAGACAGGGATAGGCACTGAAGCTTTCTTT. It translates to CASTETGIGTEAFF.

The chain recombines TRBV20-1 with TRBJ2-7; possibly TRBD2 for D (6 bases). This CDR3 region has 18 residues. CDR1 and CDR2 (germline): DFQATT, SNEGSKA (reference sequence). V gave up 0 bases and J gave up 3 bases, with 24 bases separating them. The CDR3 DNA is TGCAGTGCTAGAGATGGTGGGGGGATAGGAGATACATTCTACGAGCAGTACGTC. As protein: CSARDGGGIGDTFYEQYV.

As DNA, the CDR3 is TGTGCCAGCAGTTCGGGGACTAGCCTAGAGACCCAGTACTTC. Protein sequence: CASSSGTSLETQYF. The chain links TRBV6-6 to TRBJ2-5; 9 bases match TRBD2. Trimming cost V 4 bases and J 4 bases; bases outside gene matches: 4. The length of the CDR3 is 14 residues. Germline-derived CDR1 and CDR2 are MNHNY and SVGAGI (reference sequence).

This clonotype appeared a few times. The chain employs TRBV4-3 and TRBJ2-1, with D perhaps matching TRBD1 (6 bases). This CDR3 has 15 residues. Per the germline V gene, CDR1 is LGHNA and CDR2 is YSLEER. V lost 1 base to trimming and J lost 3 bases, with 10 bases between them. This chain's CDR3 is CASSQVARGYNEQFF. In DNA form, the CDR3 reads TGCGCCAGCAGCCAAGTGGCCAGGGGCTACAATGAGCAGTTCTTC.

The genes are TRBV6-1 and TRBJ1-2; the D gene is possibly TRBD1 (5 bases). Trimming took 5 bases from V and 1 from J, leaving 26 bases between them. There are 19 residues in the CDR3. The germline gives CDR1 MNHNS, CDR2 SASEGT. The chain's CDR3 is CASSPGAVWARGINYGYTF. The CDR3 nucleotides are TGTGCCAGCAGTCCGGGTGCGGTTTGGGCAAGGGGCATTAACTATGGCTACACCTTC.

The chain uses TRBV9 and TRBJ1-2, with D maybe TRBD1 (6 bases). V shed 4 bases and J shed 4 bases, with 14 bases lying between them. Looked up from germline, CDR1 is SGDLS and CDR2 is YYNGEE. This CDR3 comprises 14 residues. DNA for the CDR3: TGTGCCAGCAGCATACCACAGGGCCCCTATGGCTACACCTTC. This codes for CASSIPQGPYGYTF.

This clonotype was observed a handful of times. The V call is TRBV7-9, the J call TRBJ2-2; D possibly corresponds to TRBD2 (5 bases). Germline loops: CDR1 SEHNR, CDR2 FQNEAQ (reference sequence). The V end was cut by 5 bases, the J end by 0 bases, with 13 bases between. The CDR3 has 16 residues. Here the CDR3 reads CASSQLILANTGELFF. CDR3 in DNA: TGTGCCAGCAGCCAGCTTATACTAGCGAACACCGGGGAGCTGTTTTTT.

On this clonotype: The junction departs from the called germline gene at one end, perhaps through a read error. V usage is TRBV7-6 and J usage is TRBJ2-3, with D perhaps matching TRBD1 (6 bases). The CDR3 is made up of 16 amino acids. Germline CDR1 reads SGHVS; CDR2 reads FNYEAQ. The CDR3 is CTSSTRTVSSTDTQYF. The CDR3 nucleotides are TGTACCAGCAGCACCCGGACAGTTTCTAGCACAGATACGCAGTATTTT.

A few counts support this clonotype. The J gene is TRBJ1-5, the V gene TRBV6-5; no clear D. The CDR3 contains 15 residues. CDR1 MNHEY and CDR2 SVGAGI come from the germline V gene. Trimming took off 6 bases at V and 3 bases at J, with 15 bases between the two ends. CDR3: CASSYGPAINQPQHF. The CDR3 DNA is TGTGCCAGCAGCTACGGCCCGGCGATCAATCAGCCCCAGCATTTT.

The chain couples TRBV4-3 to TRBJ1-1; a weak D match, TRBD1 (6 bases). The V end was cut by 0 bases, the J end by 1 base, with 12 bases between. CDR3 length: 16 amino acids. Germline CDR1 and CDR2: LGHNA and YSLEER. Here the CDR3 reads CASSQDSWTENTEAFF. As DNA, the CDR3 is TGCGCCAGCAGCCAAGATTCTTGGACAGAGAACACTGAAGCTTTCTTT.

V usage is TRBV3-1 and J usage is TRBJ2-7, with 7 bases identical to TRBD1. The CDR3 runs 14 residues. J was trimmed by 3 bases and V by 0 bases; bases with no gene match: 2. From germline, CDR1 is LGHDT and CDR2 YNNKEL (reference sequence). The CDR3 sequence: CASSQETGNYEQYF. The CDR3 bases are TGTGCCAGCAGCCAAGAGACAGGGAACTACGAGCAGTACTTC.

CDR3 residues: CASSQASVSNEQFF. In DNA, the CDR3 is TGCGCCAGCAGCCAAGCCTCGGTGAGCAATGAGCAGTTCTTC. The chain couples TRBV4-1 to TRBJ2-1; no clear D. V gave up 1 base and J gave up 6 bases, with 10 bases separating them. Looked up from germline, CDR1 is MGHRA and CDR2 is YSYEKL. The CDR3 is made up of 14 amino acids.

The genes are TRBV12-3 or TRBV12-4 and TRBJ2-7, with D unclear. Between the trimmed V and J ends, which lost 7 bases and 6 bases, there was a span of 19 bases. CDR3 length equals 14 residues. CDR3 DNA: TGTGCCAGCAATCCTTATGGGGAAGGGTTCGAGCAGTACTTC. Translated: CASNPYGEGFEQYF.

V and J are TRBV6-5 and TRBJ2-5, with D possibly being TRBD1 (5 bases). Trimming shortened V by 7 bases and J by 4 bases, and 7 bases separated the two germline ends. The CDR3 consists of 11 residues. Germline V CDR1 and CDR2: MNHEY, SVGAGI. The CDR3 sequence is CASIQGETQYF. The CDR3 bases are TGTGCCAGCATCCAGGGAGAGACCCAGTACTTC.

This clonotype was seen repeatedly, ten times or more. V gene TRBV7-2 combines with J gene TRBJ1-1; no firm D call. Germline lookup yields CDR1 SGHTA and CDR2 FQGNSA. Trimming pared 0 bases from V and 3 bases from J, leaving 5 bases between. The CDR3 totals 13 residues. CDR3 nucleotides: TGTGCCAGCAGCTTAGCGCCTTACACTGAAGCTTTCTTT. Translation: CASSLAPYTEAFF.

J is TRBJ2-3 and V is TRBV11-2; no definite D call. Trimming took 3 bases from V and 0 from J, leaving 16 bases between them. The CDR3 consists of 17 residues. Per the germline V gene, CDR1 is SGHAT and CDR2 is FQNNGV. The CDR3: CASSLLITEPSTDTQYF. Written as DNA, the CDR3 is TGTGCCAGCAGCTTGTTGATTACAGAGCCAAGCACAGATACGCAGTATTTT.

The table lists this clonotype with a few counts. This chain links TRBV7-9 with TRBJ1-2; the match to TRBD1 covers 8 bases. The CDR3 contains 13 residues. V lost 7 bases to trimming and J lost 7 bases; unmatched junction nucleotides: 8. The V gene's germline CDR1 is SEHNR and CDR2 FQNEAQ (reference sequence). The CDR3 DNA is TGTGCCAGCACCAGATTGGACAGGGCTGGCTACACCTTC. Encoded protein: CASTRLDRAGYTF.

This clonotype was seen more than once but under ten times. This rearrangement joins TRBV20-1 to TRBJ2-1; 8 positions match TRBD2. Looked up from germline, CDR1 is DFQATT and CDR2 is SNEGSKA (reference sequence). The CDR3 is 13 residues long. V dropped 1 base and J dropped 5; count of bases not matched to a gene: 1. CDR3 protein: CSARVRGDNEQFF. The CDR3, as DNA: TGCAGTGCTAGAGTGCGGGGGGACAATGAGCAGTTCTTC.

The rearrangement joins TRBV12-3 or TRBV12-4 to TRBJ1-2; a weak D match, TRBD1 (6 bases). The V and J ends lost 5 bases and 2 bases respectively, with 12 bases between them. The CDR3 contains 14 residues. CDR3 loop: CASSNRDTNYGYTF. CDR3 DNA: TGTGCCAGCAGTAATCGGGACACCAACTATGGCTACACCTTC.

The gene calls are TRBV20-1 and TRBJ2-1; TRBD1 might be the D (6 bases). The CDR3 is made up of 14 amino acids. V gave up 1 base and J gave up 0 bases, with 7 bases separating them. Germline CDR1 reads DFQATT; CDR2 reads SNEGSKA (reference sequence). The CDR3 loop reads CSARGGGSYNEQFF. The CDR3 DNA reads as TGCAGTGCTAGAGGAGGGGGCTCCTACAATGAGCAGTTCTTC.

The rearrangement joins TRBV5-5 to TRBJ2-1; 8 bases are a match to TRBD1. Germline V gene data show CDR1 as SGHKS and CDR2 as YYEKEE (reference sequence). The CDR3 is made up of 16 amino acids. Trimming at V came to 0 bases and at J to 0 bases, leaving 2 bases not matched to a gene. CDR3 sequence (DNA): TGTGCCAGCAGCTTGGACAGGGGGAGCTCCTACAATGAGCAGTTCTTC. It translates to CASSLDRGSSYNEQFF.